In its sample, the clone carrying this T cell receptor (beta chain) was seen many times. Its antigen is still unknown. This specimen belongs to a study of CD8 T cells in ankylosing spondylitis. CDR1 is LNHNV, CDR2 YYDKDF, per germline (reference sequence). Trimming cost V 5 bases and J 6 bases, with 20 bases left between them. The CDR3 is made up of 16 amino acids. Study-wide points: Ankylosing spondylitis blood seemed to carry a telltale TCR beta motif made of under 10 highly homologous variants.

TCRdb re-called the 5' RACE reads with MiXCR, one entry per CDR3 protein. Found here are about 200,000 distinct CDR3 sequences, about 7.3% of them singletons; the top ten hold around 14%. The material sequenced was blood, either unsorted or a sorted T cell fraction (not recorded which). V and J are TRBV15 and TRBJ2-1; possibly TRBD2 for D (7 bases). This sequence was found in a male donor with ankylosing spondylitis. The CDR3 nucleotides read TGTGCCACCAGCGAATGGGAGGCGGGGGCCCTCAATGAGCAGTTCTTC. Its translation is CATSEWEAGALNEQFF. Using reference TRBV15 and TRBJ2-1 for the parts outside the CDR3, the full variable domain is DAMVIQNPRYQVTQFGKPVTLSCSQTLNHNVMYWYQQKSSQAPKLLFHYYDKDFNNEADTPDNFQSRRPNTSFCFLDIRSPGLGDTAMYLCATSEWEAGALNEQFFGPGTRLTVL.